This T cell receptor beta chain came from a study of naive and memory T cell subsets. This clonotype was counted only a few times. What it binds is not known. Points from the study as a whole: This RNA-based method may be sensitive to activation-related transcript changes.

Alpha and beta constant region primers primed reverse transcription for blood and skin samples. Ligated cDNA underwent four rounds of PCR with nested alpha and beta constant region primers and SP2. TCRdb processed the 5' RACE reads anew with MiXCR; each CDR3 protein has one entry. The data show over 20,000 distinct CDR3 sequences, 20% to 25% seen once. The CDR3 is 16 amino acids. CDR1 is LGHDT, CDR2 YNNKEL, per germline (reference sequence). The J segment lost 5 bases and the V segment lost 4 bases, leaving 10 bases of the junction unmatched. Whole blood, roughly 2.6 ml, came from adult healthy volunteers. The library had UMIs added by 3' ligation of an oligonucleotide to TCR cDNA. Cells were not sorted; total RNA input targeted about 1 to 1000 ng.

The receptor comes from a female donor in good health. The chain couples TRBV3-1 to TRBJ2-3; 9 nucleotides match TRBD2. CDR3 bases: TGTGCCAGCAGCCCCCGAAACGGCGGGGGGGAAGATACGCAGTATTTT. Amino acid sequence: CASSPRNGGGEDTQYF.